Described below is a single T cell receptor beta chain sequence and its context. Its antigen is not known. Together with a sample-barcoded 5' primer, a J-beta primer mix was included in a second PCR lasting roughly 6 to 12 cycles. Each cDNA molecule received a tag from a template-switch adaptor that had 12 random nucleotides. TCRdb passed the 5' RACE reads through MiXCR, listing each CDR3 protein once. The data hold fewer than 700,000 distinct CDR3 sequences, with roughly 43% observed a single time. This sample was taken from a study of blood T cells in healthy people across ages. Findings and caveats of the study: The fall in TCR beta diversity per million T cells was roughly linear with age.

Researchers isolated at least 6.5 million PBMCs per sample. Germline assignment: CDR1 LGHDT and CDR2 YNNKEL (reference sequence). V gave up 5 bases and J gave up 0 bases; unmatched junction bases: 5. The CDR3 consists of 15 residues. The chain couples TRBV3-1 to TRBJ2-3; the match to TRBD1 covers 7 bases. The source is a man of 80 years or more in good health. The specimen was blood. CDR3 DNA sequence: TGTGCCAGCAGCGACAGGGTCAGTAGCACAGATACGCAGTATTTT. It specifies CASSDRVSSTDTQYF.